The 17 T cell receptor beta chains reported below all come from one sample, sequenced in a study of cytomegalovirus exposure and HLA in healthy donors (dated by TCRdb to 2017 to 2019). The library relied on the immunoSEQ multiplex PCR assay. For the multiplex PCR, a mixture combining 60 forward primers for TCR Vbeta segments and 13 reverse primers for TCR Jbeta segments was used. The table was pulled from immuneACCESS by TCRdb, which kept in-frame rearrangements only. Such tables lose some clones; where checked, under half of the loss comes from unresolved V genes, and the rest has no known cause. The sample table shows over 90,000 clones, and around 77% are seen once. Roughly 9.6% of the sample is taken by the ten largest. Material: PBMCs. The source of these receptors is a male donor in good health and CMV-seropositive.

The gene calls are TRBV27 and TRBJ2-1, with 8 bases fitting TRBD2. The CDR3 consists of 15 residues. Germline CDR1 MNHEY, CDR2 SMNVEV (reference sequence). Trimming removed 2 bases from V and 5 bases from J; junction bases left unmatched: 5. DNA of the CDR3: TGTGCCAGCAGTTTAGGGACTAGTCCGAACAATGAGCAGTTCTTC. The encoded protein is CASSLGTSPNNEQFF.

This sequence joins TRBV13 and TRBJ2-7; tentative D call: TRBD2 (7 bases). V dropped 3 bases and J dropped 0 bases, with 15 bases sitting between them. The CDR3 loop spans 16 amino acids. The germline V gene has CDR1 PRHDT and CDR2 FYEKMQ (reference sequence). CDR3 in DNA: TGTGCCAGCAGCTTTAGGGGGAGGGGTACCTCCTACGAGCAGTACTTC. Its translation is CASSFRGRGTSYEQYF.

The J gene is TRBJ2-3, the V gene TRBV19; 11 positions match TRBD2. This CDR3 spans 16 amino acids. The germline V gene encodes CDR1 LNHDA and CDR2 SQIVND (reference sequence). J lost 1 base, V lost 5 bases, and 5 bases had no gene match. CDR3 nucleotides: TGTGCCAGTAGTCCTCATAGCGGGAGGGGCACAGATACGCAGTATTTT. Translation: CASSPHSGRGTDTQYF. Full variable domain (rest looked up from reference TRBV19 and TRBJ2-3): DGGITQSPKYLFRKEGQNVTLSCEQNLNHDAMYWYRQDPGQGLRLIYYSQIVNDFQKGDIAEGYSVSREKKESFPLTVTSAQKNPTAFYLCASSPHSGRGTDTQYFGPGTRLTVL.

This clone appeared once. This chain uses TRBV18 with TRBJ2-3, with 9 bases fitting TRBD2. This CDR3 spans 15 amino acids. Germline-derived CDR1 and CDR2 are KGHSH and LQKENI. With V trimmed by 2 bases and J by 4 bases, 4 bases remained unmatched. The CDR3 DNA sequence: TGTGCCAGCTCACCAGTGGCGGGAGGGGCAGATACGCAGTATTTT. This codes for CASSPVAGGADTQYF. The complete variable domain, with remaining parts taken from reference TRBV18 and TRBJ2-3, reads NAGVMQNPRHLVRRRGQEARLRCSPMKGHSHVYWYRQLPEEGLKFMVYLQKENIIDESGMPKERFSAEFPKEGPSILRIQQVVRGDSAAYFCASSPVAGGADTQYFGPGTRLTVL.

This chain uses TRBV19 with TRBJ2-1; a possible D gene is TRBD2 (5 bases). Germline CDR1 and CDR2: LNHDA and SQIVND (reference sequence). CDR3 size: 13 residues. Between the trimmed V and J ends, which lost 3 bases and 9 bases, there was a span of 12 bases. The CDR3 region is CASSIPGFGEQFF. DNA for the CDR3: TGTGCCAGTAGTATCCCGGGATTCGGTGAGCAGTTCTTC.

Details on this clone: At one end, the junction sequence differs from germline, possibly due to a read error. The V gene is TRBV5-6, the J gene TRBJ2-4, with 11 bases that match TRBD2. Germline V gene data show CDR1 as SGHDT and CDR2 as YYEEEE. This CDR3 comprises 14 residues. The CDR3 is CASSLLAGENSQYF. As DNA, the CDR3 is TGTGCCAGCAGCTTACTAGCGGGGGAAAACAGTCAGTACTTC.

The V gene is TRBV10-2, the J gene TRBJ2-2; D possibly corresponds to TRBD1 (6 bases). V was trimmed by 3 bases and J by 6 bases, leaving 14 bases between them. The CDR3 has 15 amino acids. CDR1 and CDR2 (germline): WSHSY, SAAADI. The DNA for the CDR3 is TGCGCCAGCAGTGAAACTTCCAGGGGTTCCGGGGAGCTGTTTTTT. It encodes CASSETSRGSGELFF.

This chain joins TRBV6-6 and TRBJ2-7, with a weak D call TRBD2 (7 bases). Germline V lookup: CDR1 MNHNY, CDR2 SVGAGI (reference sequence). V was shortened by 11 bases and J by 7 bases, with 27 bases between the two germline ends. This CDR3 contains 15 residues. The CDR3 loop is CAAHPRGGKRVEQYF. For the CDR3, the DNA is TGTGCCGCTCATCCGAGGGGGGGAAAAAGGGTTGAGCAGTACTTC.

The V call is TRBV15, the J call TRBJ2-5; 9 bases align to TRBD2. This CDR3 is 15 amino acids long. V gave up 4 bases and J gave up 5 bases; unmatched junction bases: 8. Looked up from germline, CDR1 is LNHNV and CDR2 is YYDKDF (reference sequence). CDR3 sequence reads: CATSTGSGRRETQYF. DNA for the CDR3: TGTGCCACCAGCACGGGGAGCGGGAGGCGGGAGACCCAGTACTTC.

V usage is TRBV18 and J usage is TRBJ2-5; a weak D match, TRBD2 (6 bases). This CDR3 has 14 residues. The germline V gene encodes CDR1 KGHSH and CDR2 LQKENI. Deletions cut 3 bases from V and 4 bases from J, with 12 bases between. The CDR3: CASSPGLNGETQYF. Written as DNA, the CDR3 is TGTGCCAGCTCACCTGGACTAAATGGAGAGACCCAGTACTTC.

This clone was detected a few times. The J gene is TRBJ2-2, the V gene TRBV19; weak D call: TRBD1 (5 bases). The V gene lost 8 bases and the J gene lost 6 bases, with 22 bases spanning the gap. Germline loops: CDR1 LNHDA, CDR2 SQIVND (reference sequence). The CDR3 is 16 residues long. As DNA, the CDR3 is TGTGCCAGTCGCATAGCCTTCCGGACAAGGGCCGGGGAGCTGTTTTTT. As protein: CASRIAFRTRAGELFF.

The chain couples TRBV28 to TRBJ2-5; TRBD2 matches at 9 bases. The ends lost 7 bases at V and 5 bases at J; junction bases unmatched: 11. The CDR3 has 15 residues. Germline CDR1 is MDHEN and CDR2 is SYDVKM. As DNA, the CDR3 is TGTGCCAGCAAGAGGGGCGGGAGGGCCAGGGAGACCCAGTACTTC. This codes for CASKRGGRARETQYF.

The rearrangement joins TRBV10-3 to TRBJ1-4; 8 bases agree with TRBD1. The germline V gene has CDR1 ENHRY and CDR2 SYGVKD. Unmatched junction bases numbered 6, after V lost 8 bases and J lost 10 bases. CDR3 length equals 12 residues. For the CDR3, the DNA is TGTGCCATCGGCGGACAGGGTGGAAAACTGTTTTTT. Its translation is CAIGGQGGKLFF.

This rearrangement joins TRBV7-2 to TRBJ2-1; 12 nucleotides agree with TRBD1. CDR1 and CDR2 (germline): SGHTA, FQGNSA. The CDR3 loop spans 15 amino acids. Germline trimming cut 7 bases from V and 7 bases from J; bases unmatched to any gene: 8. The CDR3 loop reads CASIIGTGGGNEQFF. CDR3 nucleotides: TGTGCCAGCATCATCGGGACAGGGGGCGGAAATGAGCAGTTCTTC.

The V call is TRBV27, the J call TRBJ2-2, with 10 bases fitting TRBD1. CDR1 and CDR2 from the germline V gene are MNHEY and SMNVEV (reference sequence). V trimming: 6 bases; J trimming: 5 bases; junction bases outside the gene matches: 6. There are 15 residues in the CDR3. The CDR3 bases are TGTGCCAGCAGCCGTGGACAGGGGGTAACCGGGGAGCTGTTTTTT. Its translation is CASSRGQGVTGELFF.

This clone has just a few counts. The chain uses TRBV15 and TRBJ1-4, with D maybe TRBD1 (6 bases). Germline V lookup: CDR1 LNHNV, CDR2 YYDKDF (reference sequence). This CDR3 spans 16 amino acids. With 3 bases removed from V and 8 bases from J, the gap between germline ends came to 19 bases. The CDR3 DNA reads TGTGCCACCAGCAGGGGGGCAGCGGACTGGCGGGAAAAACTGTTTTTT. Protein sequence: CATSRGAADWREKLFF. Using reference TRBV15 and TRBJ1-4 for the parts outside the CDR3, the full variable domain is DAMVIQNPRYQVTQFGKPVTLSCSQTLNHNVMYWYQQKSSQAPKLLFHYYDKDFNNEADTPDNFQSRRPNTSFCFLDIRSPGLGDTAMYLCATSRGAADWREKLFFGSGTQLSVL.

CDR3 in amino acids: CASSQDRVEADTQYF. For the CDR3, the DNA is TGTGCCAGCAGCCAAGATCGGGTCGAGGCAGATACGCAGTATTTT. The J gene is TRBJ2-3, the V gene TRBV14; D gene ambiguous. Deletions cut 0 bases from V and 4 bases from J, with 11 bases between. Germline assignment: CDR1 SGHDN and CDR2 FVKESK. This CDR3 has 15 amino acids.